This T cell receptor beta chain is drawn from a study of glioma-infiltrating T cells after dendritic cell vaccination. TCRdb's table, derived via immunoSEQ multiplex PCR, lists solely in-frame clones and lacks some. This table holds roughly 70,000 clones, over 70% found once. The CDR3 covers 14 residues. The germline V gene has CDR1 SGHVS and CDR2 FNYEAQ. The V end lost 3 bases, the J end lost 6 bases, and 12 bases lay between the germline ends. The clonotype originates from a human donor with glioblastoma. This chain links TRBV7-6 with TRBJ2-1; D may be TRBD2 (6 bases). This specimen was blood, taken before dendritic cell vaccination. This chain's CDR3 is CASSLAGRGNEQFF. The CDR3 nucleotides are TGTGCCAGCAGCTTGGCGGGAAGGGGCAATGAGCAGTTCTTC.